The next 23 T cell receptor beta chains were all read from a single sample in a study of beta chain features in type 1 diabetes. Study conclusions and caveats: Among patients with Type 1 diabetes, TCRB CDR3s were moderately but significantly shorter in every one of the four CD4+ subsets.

These receptors have no known antigen. Expressed TCRB transcripts were sequenced, since all the RNA that had been isolated was reverse transcribed. Profiled with immunoSEQ multiplex PCR; TCRdb holds only in-frame clones, not every one. The table has some 660,000 clones, over 11% seen once; the top ten hold roughly 0.04%. Sequencing input: naive CD4+ T cells from blood. These receptors were taken from a man aged 18-30 years with type 1 diabetes.

This clone has just a few counts. The chain uses TRBV30 and TRBJ2-3; no clear D gene. This CDR3 comprises 13 residues. The ends were cut back, 3 bases at V and 1 base at J, with 8 bases in the middle. The V gene's germline CDR1 is GTSNPN and CDR2 SVGIG (reference sequence). The CDR3 reads CAWRWAGTDTQYF. CDR3 nucleotides: TGTGCCTGGAGGTGGGCAGGCACAGATACGCAGTATTTT.

V and J are TRBV6-6 and TRBJ1-3, with 8 bases aligning to TRBD1. Germline-derived CDR1 and CDR2 are MNHNY and SVGAGI (reference sequence). Losses at the gene ends were 10 bases for V and 15 bases for J; bases not matched to a gene: 11. The CDR3 has 11 residues. The CDR3 protein is CAIGRTGITYF. DNA of the CDR3: TGTGCCATCGGGCGGACAGGGATCACATATTTT.

This clone was seen a handful of times. The DNA of the CDR3 is TGTGCCAGCACGAAGAAGGGAGTACTCTATGGCTACACCTTC. Its protein is CASTKKGVLYGYTF. V gene TRBV5-6 combines with J gene TRBJ1-2, with D unclear. Germline lookup yields CDR1 SGHDT and CDR2 YYEEEE. Trimming pared 6 bases from V and 4 bases from J, leaving 16 bases between. This CDR3 is built from 14 residues.

This chain links TRBV14 with TRBJ2-5; a possible D gene is TRBD2 (6 bases). This CDR3 is 15 amino acids long. V lost 2 bases to trimming and J lost 7 bases, with 17 bases between them. Germline V gene sequence: CDR1 SGHDN, CDR2 FVKESK. The CDR3 region has the DNA TGTGCCAGCAGCCAAAGGCGGGGCCTGGATGGGACCCAGTACTTC. It is translated as CASSQRRGLDGTQYF.

The chain joins TRBV6-5 to TRBJ2-7, with D possibly TRBD2 on 5 matching bases. This CDR3 is 14 amino acids long. Germline assignment: CDR1 MNHEY and CDR2 SVGAGI. Trimming took off 4 bases at V and 0 bases at J, with 10 bases between the two ends. The CDR3 coding sequence is TGTGCCAGCAGTTCTAACGGACTCTCCTACGAGCAGTACTTC. Translation: CASSSNGLSYEQYF.

This clone has just a few counts. The gene calls are TRBV10-3 and TRBJ2-5; 9 positions agree with TRBD2. The CDR3 consists of 15 residues. V lost 4 bases and J lost 3; bases outside the gene matches: 6. Germline V gene data show CDR1 as ENHRY and CDR2 as SYGVKD. Here the CDR3 reads CAISGSSGSKETQYF. In nucleotides, the CDR3 is TGTGCCATCAGTGGCAGTAGCGGGAGTAAAGAGACCCAGTACTTC.

The chain couples TRBV9 to TRBJ2-1; 7 bases are a match to TRBD2. This CDR3 is 15 amino acids long. The J segment lost 9 bases and the V segment lost 0 bases, leaving 9 bases of the junction unmatched. Germline V gives CDR1 SGDLS, CDR2 YYNGEE. DNA of the CDR3: TGTGCCAGCAGCGTAGACGGGCAGGGAGGGATTGAGCAGTTCTTC. Its translation: CASSVDGQGGIEQFF.

This clone was recorded a few times. The genes are TRBV10-3 and TRBJ2-1; D possibly matches TRBD1 or TRBD2 (5 bases each). The CDR3 loop spans 13 amino acids. The germline V gene encodes CDR1 ENHRY and CDR2 SYGVKD. V lost 5 bases and J 8 bases, leaving 13 bases between the germline ends. CDR3 protein: CAISRGLGDEQFF. CDR3 nucleotides: TGTGCCATCAGTCGAGGGTTAGGGGATGAGCAGTTCTTC.

The table lists this clone with a few counts. The rearrangement uses TRBV4-1 and TRBJ2-5; TRBD2 aligns across 7 bases. Germline CDR1 reads MGHRA; CDR2 reads YSYEKL. V lost 1 base to trimming and J lost 2 bases; unmatched junction nucleotides: 7. This CDR3 is 16 amino acids long. CDR3 in DNA: TGCGCCAGCAGCCAAGGTGGCGGGAGACAGCAAGAGACCCAGTACTTC. Amino acids: CASSQGGGRQQETQYF.

This clone was found a few times. The chain carries TRBV28 and TRBJ2-1; tentatively, D is TRBD1 (5 bases). The germline CDR1 and CDR2 sequences are MDHEN and SYDVKM. The CDR3 is made up of 12 amino acids. V shed 5 bases and J shed 10 bases, with 12 bases lying between them. In DNA form, the CDR3 reads TGTGCCAGCAGTCGGACAAGGCGAGAGCAGTTCTTC. Translated: CASSRTRREQFF.

This clone showed up just a few times. The J gene is TRBJ2-3, the V gene TRBV15, with 13 bases lining up with TRBD2. V lost 0 bases and J lost 2; bases outside the gene matches: 8. The CDR3 sequence is 19 residues long. The germline V gene has CDR1 LNHNV and CDR2 YYDKDF (reference sequence). CDR3 amino acids: CATSRDPSGTSGATDTQYF. CDR3 nucleotide sequence: TGTGCCACCAGCAGAGACCCATCCGGGACTAGCGGGGCCACAGATACGCAGTATTTT.

The J gene is TRBJ1-3, the V gene TRBV10-3; 9 nucleotides match TRBD1. Unmatched junction bases numbered 11, after V lost 6 bases and J lost 8 bases. Germline V gives CDR1 ENHRY, CDR2 SYGVKD. The length of the CDR3 is 15 residues. This CDR3 is CAIRRPGTGLDTIYF. In nucleotides, the CDR3 is TGTGCCATCAGACGCCCGGGGACAGGGCTGGACACCATATATTTT.

This rearrangement joins TRBV7-2 to TRBJ2-1, with 9 bases lining up with TRBD1. The CDR3 consists of 16 residues. CDR1 is SGHTA and CDR2 is FQGNSA in the germline V gene. V lost 3 bases, J lost 2 bases, and 5 bases stayed unmatched. For the CDR3, the DNA is TGTGCCAGCAGCTTGGTGGGGACAGGGACCTACAATGAGCAGTTCTTC. Translation gives CASSLVGTGTYNEQFF.

The sample holds a few counts of this clone. The V and J genes are TRBV5-1 and TRBJ2-6, with D unresolved. Germline assignment: CDR1 SGHRS and CDR2 YFSETQ. V shed 4 bases and J shed 2 bases, with 13 bases lying between them. CDR3 length: 16 residues. The CDR3 reads CASSPESRAGANVLTF. CDR3 in DNA: TGCGCCAGCAGCCCCGAAAGCAGAGCTGGGGCCAACGTCCTGACTTTC.

This clone turned up a few times. V is TRBV28 and J is TRBJ2-1; D possibly corresponds to TRBD2 (6 bases). Germline assignment: CDR1 MDHEN and CDR2 SYDVKM. V gave up 5 bases and J gave up 7 bases, with 12 bases separating them. The CDR3 covers 13 residues. The CDR3 nucleotides read TGTGCCAGCAGTCTGGGGGGACTGAATGAGCAGTTCTTC. As protein: CASSLGGLNEQFF. Looking up the rest from reference TRBV28 and TRBJ2-1 gives the full variable domain: DVKVTQSSRYLVKRTGEKVFLECVQDMDHENMFWYRQDPGLGLRLIYFSYDVKMKEKGDIPEGYSVSREKKERFSLILESASTNQTSMYLCASSLGGLNEQFFGPGTRLTVL.

This clone was seen more than once but under ten times. The V call is TRBV18, the J call TRBJ2-7, with D perhaps matching TRBD1 or TRBD2 (5 bases each). This CDR3 is 18 amino acids long. Trimming stripped 3 bases from V and 5 bases from J, with 26 bases between. The V gene's germline CDR1 is KGHSH and CDR2 LQKENI. The CDR3 DNA sequence: TGTGCCAGCTCACCCCCGTTTGGAGAGGGGTATCTCTTCGACGAGCAGTACTTC. Its protein product is CASSPPFGEGYLFDEQYF. Full variable domain (missing parts from reference TRBV18 and TRBJ2-7): NAGVMQNPRHLVRRRGQEARLRCSPMKGHSHVYWYRQLPEEGLKFMVYLQKENIIDESGMPKERFSAEFPKEGPSILRIQQVVRGDSAAYFCASSPPFGEGYLFDEQYFGPGTRLTVT.

The rearrangement joins TRBV5-1 to TRBJ2-1, with 10 bases lining up with TRBD2. Trimming removed 1 base from V and 7 bases from J; junction bases left unmatched: 8. CDR1 and CDR2 (germline): SGHRS, YFSETQ. The CDR3 sequence is 16 residues long. CDR3 DNA: TGCGCCAGCAGCTTGCCGGGGCTAGCGGGAGCGAATGAGCAGTTCTTC. Its translation is CASSLPGLAGANEQFF.

The J gene is TRBJ1-2, the V gene TRBV27; 8 nucleotides match TRBD1. J lost 4 bases, V lost 4 bases, and 5 bases had no gene match. Germline CDR1 is MNHEY and CDR2 is SMNVEV (reference sequence). This CDR3 region has 14 residues. The CDR3, as DNA: TGTGCCAGCAGTTCCCGACAGGGGACCTATGGCTACACCTTC. Its translation is CASSSRQGTYGYTF.

The CDR3 here is CASSLETSGSTGELFF. DNA for the CDR3: TGTGCCAGCAGCTTAGAGACTAGCGGGAGTACCGGGGAGCTGTTTTTT. V gene TRBV7-9 combines with J gene TRBJ2-2; TRBD2 aligns across 12 bases. The CDR3 runs 16 residues. The germline V gene encodes CDR1 SEHNR and CDR2 FQNEAQ (reference sequence). V was pared by 1 base and J by 5 bases, with 2 bases of the junction left unmatched.

This clone appeared a few times. The DNA of the CDR3 is TGTGCCTGGGGGGCCGGACCCCTCCCCGGGGAGCTGTTTTTT. Translating gives CAWGAGPLPGELFF. The chain uses TRBV30 and TRBJ2-2, with a tentative D call TRBD1 (5 bases). The CDR3 sequence is 14 residues long. Trimming removed 5 bases at V and 6 bases at J, with 16 bases between. CDR1 is GTSNPN, CDR2 SVGIG, per germline (reference sequence).

This clone has only a few counts. The chain couples TRBV5-1 to TRBJ2-3, with D unclear. With 0 bases removed from V and 6 bases from J, the gap between germline ends came to 11 bases. The germline CDR1 and CDR2 sequences are SGHRS and YFSETQ. The CDR3 consists of 14 residues. Here the CDR3 DNA reads TGCGCCAGCAGCTTGGGGGTTTACCGGGATACGCAGTATTTT. Translated: CASSLGVYRDTQYF.

This clone showed up just a few times. The chain is built from TRBV9 and TRBJ2-7; 7 bases map to TRBD1. Germline CDR1 is SGDLS and CDR2 is YYNGEE. The CDR3 is 13 amino acids. V lost 7 bases to trimming and J lost 3 bases; unmatched junction nucleotides: 7. The CDR3 sequence: CASLDREFYEQYF. The CDR3 DNA reads as TGTGCCAGCTTAGACAGGGAATTCTACGAGCAGTACTTC. Combining the CDR3 with reference TRBV9 and TRBJ2-7 gives the whole variable domain DSGVTQTPKHLITATGQRVTLRCSPRSGDLSVYWYQQSLDQGLQFLIQYYNGEERAKGNILERFSAQQFPDLHSELNLSSLELGDSALYFCASLDREFYEQYFGPGTRLTVT.

The rearrangement joins TRBV9 to TRBJ1-2, with 8 bases matching TRBD1. The trim removed 3 bases at V and 4 bases at J, leaving 11 bases unmatched. CDR1 is SGDLS, CDR2 YYNGEE, per germline. The length of the CDR3 is 16 residues. The chain's CDR3 is CASSASRQGRSYGYTF. The CDR3 coding sequence is TGTGCCAGCAGCGCCTCGAGACAGGGGAGATCCTATGGCTACACCTTC. Full variable domain (remainder filled in from reference TRBV9 and TRBJ1-2): DSGVTQTPKHLITATGQRVTLRCSPRSGDLSVYWYQQSLDQGLQFLIQYYNGEERAKGNILERFSAQQFPDLHSELNLSSLELGDSALYFCASSASRQGRSYGYTFGSGTRLTVV.